This T cell receptor beta chain was found in a study of blood T cell repertoires in COVID-19. Whole-study context: PBMCs, B-cell-depleted T cells, or T cells provided the cDNA or gDNA that made up the material.

The CDR3 covers 14 residues. The V gene's germline CDR1 is KGHDR and CDR2 SFDVKD. J gave up 4 bases and V 4 bases, and 5 bases lay outside the gene matches. Source study methods: By means of reference gene primer amplification, nucleated cell counts were estimated. TCRdb's copy holds only in-frame clones and misses some; the assay was immunoSEQ multiplex PCR. The D gene and trimming were derived from the DNA, and the V and J assignments and clone size from that table. In the table there are approximately 210,000 clones, 84% of which are singletons. This clone was seen just once. This receptor was obtained from a woman aged 45-60 years with active or convalescent COVID-19. The sample was peripheral blood. The chain joins TRBV24-1 to TRBJ1-2, with 7 bases lining up with TRBD1. For the CDR3, the DNA is TGTGCCACCAGTGACGCGGGACAGCTCTATGGCTACACCTTC. This sequence encodes CATSDAGQLYGYTF.